A selection of T cell receptor beta chains follows, all from one sample in a study of T-cell memory formation after mild COVID-19. TCRdb called the 5' RACE reads again in MiXCR, with one record for every CDR3 protein. The repertoire holds fewer than 450,000 distinct CDR3 sequences, with approximately 21% as singletons. Sequenced material: PBMCs or a T cell subset sorted from them (not recorded which). Every receptor here comes from an adult woman who had mild COVID-19 (a few samples of this study predate the infection). Cell type and time point are not known. The CDR3 runs from the conserved cysteine through the conserved F or W.

J gene: TRBJ2-1; V gene: TRBV27; CDR3 protein: CASSIPGPSGYNEQFF
J gene: TRBJ2-1; V gene: TRBV9; CDR3 protein: CASSAWDRPNEQFF
J gene: TRBJ2-1; V gene: TRBV4-2; CDR3 protein: CASSQGAWTEPGLEVNEQFF
J gene: TRBJ1-1; V gene: TRBV29-1; CDR3 protein: CSGVTGIEAFF
J gene: TRBJ1-2; V gene: TRBV6-5; CDR3 protein: CASSNLGGEANYGYTF
J gene: TRBJ2-5; V gene: TRBV14; CDR3 protein: CASSQDRTSPETQYF
J gene: TRBJ2-5; V gene: TRBV6-2/TRBV6-3; CDR3 protein: CASSSDGVETQYF
J gene: TRBJ1-1; V gene: TRBV7-9; CDR3 protein: CASSWDRGMSTEAFF
J gene: TRBJ1-4; V gene: TRBV14; CDR3 protein: CASSRDRGDEKLFF
J gene: TRBJ2-1; V gene: TRBV5-1; CDR3 protein: CASSLYDYNEQFF
J gene: TRBJ2-2; V gene: TRBV30; CDR3 protein: CAWSPSANTGELFF
J gene: TRBJ2-7; V gene: TRBV5-1; CDR3 protein: CASSLWDPGAPRSEQYF
J gene: TRBJ2-3; V gene: TRBV7-2; CDR3 protein: CASSPRDRGRTTDTQYF
J gene: TRBJ2-1; V gene: TRBV7-8; CDR3 protein: CACRPGLLSYNEQFF
J gene: TRBJ2-1; V gene: TRBV7-3; CDR3 protein: CASSTGAGGGWFF
J gene: TRBJ2-3; V gene: TRBV5-1; CDR3 protein: CASSSGLAELTDTQYF
J gene: TRBJ1-3; V gene: TRBV6-6; CDR3 protein: CASSYSEGSSGNTIYF
J gene: TRBJ1-1; V gene: TRBV3-1; CDR3 protein: CASSQGGEAFF
J gene: TRBJ1-1; V gene: TRBV27; CDR3 protein: CASSPHKNTEAFF
J gene: TRBJ1-6; V gene: TRBV7-6; CDR3 protein: CASSFGQGSYNSPLHF
J gene: TRBJ1-3; V gene: TRBV7-9; CDR3 protein: CASSSDRVAGNTIYF
J gene: TRBJ2-7; V gene: TRBV12-3/TRBV12-4; CDR3 protein: CASSPPGQGRNEQYF